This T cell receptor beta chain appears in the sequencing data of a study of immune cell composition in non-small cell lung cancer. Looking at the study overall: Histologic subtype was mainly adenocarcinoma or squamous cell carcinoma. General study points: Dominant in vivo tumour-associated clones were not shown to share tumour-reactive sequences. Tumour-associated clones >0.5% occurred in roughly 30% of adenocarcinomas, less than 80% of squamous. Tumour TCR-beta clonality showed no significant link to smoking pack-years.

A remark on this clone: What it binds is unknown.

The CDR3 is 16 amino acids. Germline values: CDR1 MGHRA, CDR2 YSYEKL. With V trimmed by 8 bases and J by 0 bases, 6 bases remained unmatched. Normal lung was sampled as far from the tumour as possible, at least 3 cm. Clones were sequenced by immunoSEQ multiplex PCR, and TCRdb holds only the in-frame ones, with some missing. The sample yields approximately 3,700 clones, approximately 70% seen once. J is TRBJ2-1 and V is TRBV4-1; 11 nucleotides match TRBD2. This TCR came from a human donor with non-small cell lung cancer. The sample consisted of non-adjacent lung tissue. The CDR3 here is CASRGTSGYSYNEQFF. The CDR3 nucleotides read TGCGCCAGCCGGGGGACTAGCGGTTACTCCTACAATGAGCAGTTCTTC.